Each of the 2 T cell receptor beta chains below was sequenced from the same sample in a study of T cells in localized non-small cell lung cancer. Clones were sequenced by immunoSEQ multiplex PCR, and TCRdb holds only the in-frame ones, with some missing. The sample yields roughly 13,000 clones, 86% seen once. Sequencing was performed on peripheral blood, taken before any cancer treatment. The receptor set was obtained from a male donor aged 60 or over with stage III lung adenocarcinoma.

The chain joins TRBV7-2 to TRBJ1-1; D call uncertain. The length of the CDR3 is 12 residues. Per germline, CDR1 SGHTA and CDR2 FQGNSA. With 5 bases removed from V and 1 base from J, the gap between germline ends came to 5 bases. Here the CDR3 reads CASSSRNTEAFF. The CDR3 DNA reads as TGTGCCAGCAGCAGCAGGAACACTGAAGCTTTCTTT.

The CDR3 DNA follows: TGTGCCAGCAGTTCCCCCGGGACAGGGCTTTACGAGCAGTACTTC. Residues: CASSSPGTGLYEQYF. The chain recombines TRBV27 with TRBJ2-7; 9 bases fit TRBD1. With V trimmed by 4 bases and J by 4 bases, 8 bases remained unmatched. This CDR3 contains 15 residues. CDR1 MNHEY and CDR2 SMNVEV come from the germline V gene (reference sequence).